The 18 T cell receptor beta chains below all came from one sample that was sequenced in a study of cytomegalovirus exposure and HLA in healthy donors. The PCR used 60 Vbeta and 13 Jbeta primers. Sequenced by immunoSEQ multiplex PCR; TCRdb stores in-frame clones only, minus some. The sample consists of fewer than 200,000 clones, 81% of them appearing once. Sequencing was performed on PBMCs. Every receptor here comes from a man between 40 and 49 years old in good health and CMV-seropositive.

CDR3 in amino acids: CASSLSGRGRSYEQYF. The CDR3 DNA reads as TGTGCCAGCAGCTTATCCGGGAGGGGACGCTCCTACGAGCAGTACTTC. The chain carries TRBV11-2 and TRBJ2-7; TRBD2 matches 8 bases. CDR3 length: 16 amino acids. Losses at the gene ends were 2 bases for V and 0 bases for J; bases not matched to a gene: 6. Germline loops: CDR1 SGHAT, CDR2 FQNNGV.

V is TRBV18 and J is TRBJ1-1; unclear D gene. CDR3 size: 15 residues. Trimming took off 3 bases at V and 4 bases at J, with 15 bases between the two ends. CDR1 and CDR2 from the germline V gene are KGHSH and LQKENI. Here the CDR3 DNA reads TGTGCCAGCTCACCGGCGGCGGGATTGAGCACTGAAGCTTTCTTT. Amino acids: CASSPAAGLSTEAFF.

CDR3 DNA sequence: TGTGCCAGCAGCCCGGGACAGATGTTTGAAAAACTGTTTTTT. Translating gives CASSPGQMFEKLFF. The genes are TRBV2 and TRBJ1-4, with 7 bases lining up with TRBD1. Germline loops: CDR1 SNHLY, CDR2 FYNNEI. With 6 bases clipped from V and 7 bases from J, the junction kept 8 bases outside the gene matches. The CDR3 covers 14 residues. The variable domain in full, with the rest retrieved from reference TRBV2 and TRBJ1-4, is EPEVTQTPSHQVTQMGQEVILRCVPISNHLYFYWYRQILGQKVEFLVSFYNNEISEKSEIFDDQFSVERPDGSNFTLKIRSTKLEDSAMYFCASSPGQMFEKLFFGSGTQLSVL.

The chain employs TRBV5-1 and TRBJ2-7; D might be TRBD2 (7 bases). This CDR3 contains 14 residues. The V end was cut by 2 bases, the J end by 2 bases, with 11 bases between. Germline V gene lookup returns CDR1 SGHRS and CDR2 YFSETQ. CDR3: CASSLGGDTYEQYF. Here the CDR3 DNA reads TGCGCCAGCAGCTTAGGGGGGGATACCTACGAGCAGTACTTC.

This clone was counted once. This rearrangement joins TRBV19 to TRBJ1-2; D is uncertain. The CDR3 loop spans 11 amino acids. Germline assignment: CDR1 LNHDA and CDR2 SQIVND (reference sequence). V was clipped by 5 bases and J by 8 bases, with 9 bases between them. CDR3 region: CASSALRGYTF. CDR3 bases: TGTGCCAGTAGTGCCTTGAGGGGCTACACCTTC.

The chain recombines TRBV7-9 with TRBJ2-3; 9 nucleotides agree with TRBD1. The CDR3 extends over 14 amino acids. With V trimmed by 5 bases and J by 4 bases, 4 bases remained unmatched. Per germline, CDR1 SEHNR and CDR2 FQNEAQ (reference sequence). CDR3 nucleotides: TGTGCCAGCAGCGATGGACAGGGGCCAGATACGCAGTATTTT. It encodes CASSDGQGPDTQYF.

This chain uses TRBV2 with TRBJ1-2; 7 bases match TRBD1. Per the germline V gene, CDR1 is SNHLY and CDR2 is FYNNEI. This CDR3 is built from 15 residues. The junction had 10 bases not matched to a gene; V was cut back by 7 bases and J by 2 bases. The CDR3 coding sequence is TGTGCCAGCACCCCTGAAGGGGACAGCAACTATGGCTACACCTTC. This encodes CASTPEGDSNYGYTF. The full variable domain, its missing parts supplied by reference TRBV2 and TRBJ1-2, is EPEVTQTPSHQVTQMGQEVILRCVPISNHLYFYWYRQILGQKVEFLVSFYNNEISEKSEIFDDQFSVERPDGSNFTLKIRSTKLEDSAMYFCASTPEGDSNYGYTFGSGTRLTVV.

The J gene is TRBJ2-1, the V gene TRBV15; 7 nucleotides align to TRBD1. Germline assignment: CDR1 LNHNV and CDR2 YYDKDF (reference sequence). This CDR3 has 16 residues. V trimming: 0 bases; J trimming: 5 bases; junction bases outside the gene matches: 7. CDR3 sequence: CATSRDRGLLNNEQFF. CDR3 in DNA: TGTGCCACCAGCAGAGATAGGGGGCTCCTAAACAATGAGCAGTTCTTC.

This rearrangement joins TRBV6-1 to TRBJ2-1; 8 positions agree with TRBD2. This CDR3 comprises 13 residues. Losses at the gene ends were 5 bases for V and 9 bases for J; bases not matched to a gene: 6. The V gene's germline CDR1 is MNHNS and CDR2 SASEGT. CDR3 sequence: CASSSGLGGEQFF. The CDR3, as DNA: TGTGCCAGCAGTTCGGGACTAGGGGGTGAGCAGTTCTTC.

This rearrangement joins TRBV7-9 to TRBJ2-5; 8 bases fit TRBD2. In germline, CDR1 is SEHNR, CDR2 FQNEAQ (reference sequence). Unmatched junction bases numbered 15, after V lost 4 bases and J lost 5 bases. The CDR3 is 17 residues long. The chain's CDR3 is CASSSPGGNIASETQYF. The CDR3 DNA sequence: TGTGCCAGCAGCTCGCCGGGGGGGAACATCGCGTCCGAGACCCAGTACTTC.

This chain connects TRBV5-6 to TRBJ1-2, with 8 bases lining up with TRBD1. CDR1 and CDR2 from the germline V gene are SGHDT and YYEEEE. The CDR3 is 15 residues long. Trimming removed 4 bases from V and 5 bases from J; junction bases left unmatched: 10. The CDR3 is CASSLGQGGTYGYTF. The CDR3 coding sequence is TGTGCCAGCAGCCTAGGACAGGGCGGCACGTATGGCTACACCTTC.

As DNA, the CDR3 is TGTGCCAGCACCGCCGGGACAACTGATTCACCCCTCCACTTT. This gives the protein CASTAGTTDSPLHF. This rearrangement joins TRBV5-4 to TRBJ1-6; D possibly corresponds to TRBD1 (6 bases). This CDR3 comprises 14 residues. CDR1 SGHNT and CDR2 YYREEE come from the germline V gene (reference sequence). Deletions cut 6 bases from V and 8 bases from J, with 15 bases between.

The rearrangement links TRBV7-6 to TRBJ1-3; D is ambiguous. Trimming shortened V by 4 bases and J by 2 bases, and 12 bases separated the two germline ends. The CDR3 totals 15 residues. The germline gives CDR1 SGHVS, CDR2 FNYEAQ. The CDR3 sequence is CASSSSRGPGNTIYF. The DNA for the CDR3 is TGTGCCAGCAGCTCTTCCAGAGGGCCTGGAAACACCATATATTTT. Using reference TRBV7-6 and TRBJ1-3 for the parts outside the CDR3, the full variable domain is GAGVSQSPRYKVTKRGQDVALRCDPISGHVSLYWYRQALGQGPEFLTYFNYEAQQDKSGLPNDRFSAERPEGSISTLTIQRTEQRDSAMYRCASSSSRGPGNTIYFGEGSWLTVV.

The V gene is TRBV30, the J gene TRBJ1-1; D is uncertain. Per germline, CDR1 GTSNPN and CDR2 SVGIG (reference sequence). V was pared by 0 bases and J by 1 base, with 9 bases between. CDR3 length: 14 residues. In DNA, the CDR3 is TGTGCCTGGAGTGTACGGGGAGGGAACACTGAAGCTTTCTTT. Encoded protein: CAWSVRGGNTEAFF.

V is TRBV6-6 and J is TRBJ1-2; TRBD1 aligns across 8 bases. Per the germline V gene, CDR1 is MNHNY and CDR2 is SVGAGI (reference sequence). The junction had 5 bases not matched to a gene; V was cut back by 7 bases and J by 7 bases. The CDR3 extends over 12 amino acids. This CDR3 is CASTRTGSGYTF. The CDR3 bases are TGTGCCAGCACAAGGACAGGGAGTGGCTACACCTTC.

DNA of the CDR3: TGTGCCAGTAGTAGAGGACAGGGCTCCGAGCAGTACTTC. Encoded protein: CASSRGQGSEQYF. The V gene is TRBV19, the J gene TRBJ2-7; TRBD1 matches at 8 bases. With V trimmed by 4 bases and J by 6 bases, 5 bases remained unmatched. Germline CDR1 LNHDA, CDR2 SQIVND (reference sequence). This CDR3 is built from 13 residues.

The chain links TRBV29-1 to TRBJ1-2, with D tentatively TRBD1 (6 bases). There are 12 residues in the CDR3. V lost 5 bases to trimming and J lost 4 bases, with 11 bases between them. Germline CDR1 reads SQVTM; CDR2 reads ANQGSEA. The CDR3 region has the DNA TGCAGCGTTTTCAGGGGAAGCTATGGCTACACCTTC. Translating it yields CSVFRGSYGYTF.

This clone was seen a single time. The chain combines TRBV29-1 with TRBJ2-7; a possible D gene is TRBD2 (6 bases). V was cut by 4 bases and J by 5 bases, with 18 bases left in between. CDR1 SQVTM and CDR2 ANQGSEA come from the germline V gene. The CDR3 has 14 amino acids. The CDR3 DNA reads as TGCAGCGTTGGGAGGGGTAATCGGGACCACGAGCAGTACTTC. Amino acids: CSVGRGNRDHEQYF.